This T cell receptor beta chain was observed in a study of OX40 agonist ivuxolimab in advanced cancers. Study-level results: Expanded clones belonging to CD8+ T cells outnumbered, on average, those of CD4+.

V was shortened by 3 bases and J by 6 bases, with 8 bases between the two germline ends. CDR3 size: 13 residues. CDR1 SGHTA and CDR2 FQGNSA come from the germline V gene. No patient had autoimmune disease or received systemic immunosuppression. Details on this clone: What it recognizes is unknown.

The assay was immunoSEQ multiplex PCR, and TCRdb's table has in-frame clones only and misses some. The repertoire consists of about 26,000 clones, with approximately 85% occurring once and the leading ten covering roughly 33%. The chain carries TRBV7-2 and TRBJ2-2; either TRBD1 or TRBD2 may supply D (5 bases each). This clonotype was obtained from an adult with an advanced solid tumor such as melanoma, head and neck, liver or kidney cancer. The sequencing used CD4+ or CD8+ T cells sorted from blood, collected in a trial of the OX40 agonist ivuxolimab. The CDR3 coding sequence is TGTGCCAGCAGCTTCTGGGGGTCCGGGGAGCTGTTTTTT. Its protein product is CASSFWGSGELFF.